This T cell receptor beta chain originates from a study of blood T cell repertoires in COVID-19. About the research overall: From the United States, Italy and Spain came samples of acute and convalescent COVID-19.

The V gene's germline CDR1 is MNHEY and CDR2 SVGAGI. This CDR3 spans 15 amino acids. Trimming took 4 bases from V and 2 from J, leaving 15 bases between them. Per the study methods: Amplification of reference gene primers was used by the study to estimate nucleated cell counts. The table came from immunoSEQ multiplex PCR; TCRdb's copy has only in-frame clones and leaves some out. V and J calls and clone size come straight from that table; D and trimming were deduced from the DNA. Of about 140,000 clones in the sample, 81% were seen once. The sample comprised peripheral blood. The chain carries TRBV6-5 and TRBJ2-7; a weak D match, TRBD1 (6 bases). This receptor was taken from a human donor in a cohort sampled during active COVID-19. This CDR3 is CASSSGTLLTYEQYF. For the CDR3, the DNA is TGTGCCAGCAGTTCCGGGACACTTCTCACCTACGAGCAGTACTTC.